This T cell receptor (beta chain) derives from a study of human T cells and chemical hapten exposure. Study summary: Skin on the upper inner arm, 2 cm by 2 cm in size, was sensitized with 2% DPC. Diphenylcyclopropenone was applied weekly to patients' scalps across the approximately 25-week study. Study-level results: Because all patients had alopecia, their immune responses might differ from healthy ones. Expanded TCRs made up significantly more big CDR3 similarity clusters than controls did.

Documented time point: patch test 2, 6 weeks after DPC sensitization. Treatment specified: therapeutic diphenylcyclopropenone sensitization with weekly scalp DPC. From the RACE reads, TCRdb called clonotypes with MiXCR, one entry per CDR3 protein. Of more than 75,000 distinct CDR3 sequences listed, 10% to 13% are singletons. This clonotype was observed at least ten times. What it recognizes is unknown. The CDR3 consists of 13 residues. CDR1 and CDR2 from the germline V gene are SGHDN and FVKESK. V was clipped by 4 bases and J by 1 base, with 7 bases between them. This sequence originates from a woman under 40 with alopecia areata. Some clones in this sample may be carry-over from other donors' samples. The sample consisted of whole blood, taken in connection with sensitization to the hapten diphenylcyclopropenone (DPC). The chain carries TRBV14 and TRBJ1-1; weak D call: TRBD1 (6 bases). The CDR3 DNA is TGTGCCAGCAGCCTACAGGGGAACACTGAAGCTTTCTTT. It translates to CASSLQGNTEAFF.